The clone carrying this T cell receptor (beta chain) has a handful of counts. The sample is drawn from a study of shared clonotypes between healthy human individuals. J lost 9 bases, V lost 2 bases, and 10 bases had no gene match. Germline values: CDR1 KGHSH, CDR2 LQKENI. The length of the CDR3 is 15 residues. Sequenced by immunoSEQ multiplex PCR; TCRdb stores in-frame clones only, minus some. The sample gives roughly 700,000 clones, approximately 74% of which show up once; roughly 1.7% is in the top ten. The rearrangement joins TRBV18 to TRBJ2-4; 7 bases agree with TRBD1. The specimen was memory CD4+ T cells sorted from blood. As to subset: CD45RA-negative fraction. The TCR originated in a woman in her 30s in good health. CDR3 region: CASSPLSGRQGIQYF. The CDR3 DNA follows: TGTGCCAGCTCACCATTATCAGGGCGACAGGGCATTCAGTACTTC. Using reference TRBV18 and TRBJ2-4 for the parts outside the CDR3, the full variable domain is NAGVMQNPRHLVRRRGQEARLRCSPMKGHSHVYWYRQLPEEGLKFMVYLQKENIIDESGMPKERFSAEFPKEGPSILRIQQVVRGDSAAYFCASSPLSGRQGIQYFGAGTRLSVL.